The T cell receptor (beta chain) under discussion was sequenced for a study of response to subunit inactivated influenza vaccine. Study outcomes and limitations: The authors offered the suggestion that each seasonal influenza vaccination recruits few new T cells.

Germline V gene lookup returns CDR1 SGDLS and CDR2 YYNGEE. With 5 bases clipped from V and 4 bases from J, the junction kept 10 bases outside the gene matches. The CDR3 runs 15 residues. This clonotype was counted between two and nine times. Its target is unknown. TCRdb independently ran MiXCR on the RT-PCR reads; one entry per CDR3 protein. The sample consists of approximately 500,000 distinct CDR3 sequences, 10% to 15% of them appearing once. This receptor was taken from a man aged 45-65 years who received an inactivated influenza vaccine. The source material was PBMCs from blood, sampled 45 days after vaccination. This chain joins TRBV9 and TRBJ2-3; the match to TRBD1 covers 7 bases. DNA of the CDR3: TGTGCCAGCAGTACTCCCGGGACAGTACCAGATACGCAGTATTTT. This sequence encodes CASSTPGTVPDTQYF.